This T cell receptor (beta chain) was sequenced in a study of response to subunit inactivated influenza vaccine (dated by TCRdb to between 2018 and 2020). Study-wide context: The study used deep quantitative T cell receptor repertoire profiling to track responses to a trivalent subunit inactivated influenza vaccine. Overall study outcomes, separate from this receptor: According to the authors, only a limited number of new T cells may be recruited by each seasonal influenza vaccination.

A word on this clonotype: Its antigen is still unknown. Base qualities are not at hand, and no much larger clone is one base apart.

Libraries were built with RT-PCR. Sequencing was carried out with an Illumina HiSeq 2500. Starting from the raw public reads, TCRdb applied fastp trimming at Q25, assembled clones with MiXCR and retained in-frame beta chains. Identical CDR3 proteins give one entry, which carries the most common genes and DNA. Counted in this sample were 700,000 to 800,000 distinct CDR3 sequences; around a sixth of them appeared once. Together, the top ten hold 11% of the sample. The germline V gene (reference sequence) gives CDR1 as DFQATT and CDR2 as SNEGSKA. V loses 6 bases at its end and J loses 2 bases; junction bases beyond the gene matches: 9. Including the terminal cysteine and phenylalanine, the CDR3 comprises 14 residues. CDR3 DNA only is kept here, 42 bases in frame from base 1.

The source material was PBMCs from blood, sampled roughly 5 days after vaccination. This TCR derives from a man in his fifties or sixties who received an inactivated influenza vaccine. Donor details come from another sample of the same person, matched by shared clones. The chain is made from TRBV20-1 and TRBJ2-7; TRBD1 lines up with 8 middle nucleotides. The DNA sequence follows: TGCAGTGCGGCAACGGGACAGGCAGCCTACGAGCAGTACTTC. This gives the protein CSAATGQAAYEQYF.